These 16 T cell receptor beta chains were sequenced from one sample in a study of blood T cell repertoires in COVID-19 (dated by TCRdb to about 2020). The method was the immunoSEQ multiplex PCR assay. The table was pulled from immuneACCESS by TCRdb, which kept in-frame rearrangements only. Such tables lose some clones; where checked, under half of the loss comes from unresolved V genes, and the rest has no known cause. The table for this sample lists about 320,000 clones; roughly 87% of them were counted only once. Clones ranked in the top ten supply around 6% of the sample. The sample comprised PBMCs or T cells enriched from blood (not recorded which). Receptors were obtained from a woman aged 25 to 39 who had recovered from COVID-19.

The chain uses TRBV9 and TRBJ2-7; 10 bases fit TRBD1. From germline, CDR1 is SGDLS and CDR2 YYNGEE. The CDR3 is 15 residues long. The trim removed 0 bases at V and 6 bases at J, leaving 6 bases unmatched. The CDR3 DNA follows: TGTGCCAGCAGCGTAGGGGGACAGGGGAGTAGCGAGCAGTACTTC. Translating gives CASSVGGQGSSEQYF.

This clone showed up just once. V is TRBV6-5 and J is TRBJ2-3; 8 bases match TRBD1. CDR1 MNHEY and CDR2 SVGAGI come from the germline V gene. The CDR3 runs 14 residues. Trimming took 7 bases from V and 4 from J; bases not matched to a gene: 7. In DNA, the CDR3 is TGTGCCAGCACCGGACAGGGTCTGTCAGATACGCAGTATTTT. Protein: CASTGQGLSDTQYF.

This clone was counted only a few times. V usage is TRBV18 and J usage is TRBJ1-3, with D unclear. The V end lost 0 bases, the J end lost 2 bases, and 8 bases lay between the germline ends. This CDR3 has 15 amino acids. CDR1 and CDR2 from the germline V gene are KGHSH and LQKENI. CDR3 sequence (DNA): TGTGCCAGCTCACCACCCGGGTTGCCTGGAAACACCATATATTTT. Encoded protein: CASSPPGLPGNTIYF.

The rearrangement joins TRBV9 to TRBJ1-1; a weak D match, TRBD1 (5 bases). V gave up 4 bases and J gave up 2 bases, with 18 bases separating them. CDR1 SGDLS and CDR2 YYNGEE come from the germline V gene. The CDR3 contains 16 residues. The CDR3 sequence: CASSSAPGFLNTEAFF. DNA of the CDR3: TGTGCCAGCAGCTCCGCTCCAGGGTTTTTAAACACTGAAGCTTTCTTT. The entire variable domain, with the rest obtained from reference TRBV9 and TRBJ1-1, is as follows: DSGVTQTPKHLITATGQRVTLRCSPRSGDLSVYWYQQSLDQGLQFLIQYYNGEERAKGNILERFSAQQFPDLHSELNLSSLELGDSALYFCASSSAPGFLNTEAFFGQGTRLTVV.

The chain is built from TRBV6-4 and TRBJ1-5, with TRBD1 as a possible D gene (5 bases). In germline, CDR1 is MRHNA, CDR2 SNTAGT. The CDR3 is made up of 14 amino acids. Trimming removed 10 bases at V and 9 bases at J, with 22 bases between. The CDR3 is CATLPQGSQWPQHF. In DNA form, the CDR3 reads TGTGCCACCCTACCTCAGGGAAGTCAATGGCCCCAGCATTTT.

CDR3 protein: CASSLLTGGADTQYF. In nucleotides, the CDR3 is TGTGCCAGCAGTTTACTAACAGGGGGCGCAGATACGCAGTATTTT. The chain joins TRBV27 to TRBJ2-3; 9 nucleotides agree with TRBD1. Germline V lookup: CDR1 MNHEY, CDR2 SMNVEV (reference sequence). V lost 2 bases and J lost 4; bases outside the gene matches: 4. This CDR3 is 15 amino acids long.

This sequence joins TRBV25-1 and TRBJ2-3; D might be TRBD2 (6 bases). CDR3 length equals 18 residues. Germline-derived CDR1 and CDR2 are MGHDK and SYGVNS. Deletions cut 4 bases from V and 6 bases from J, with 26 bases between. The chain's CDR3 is CASSATRLLARPPDTQYF. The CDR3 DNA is TGTGCCAGCAGTGCAACCCGGCTACTAGCCCGCCCGCCGGATACGCAGTATTTT.

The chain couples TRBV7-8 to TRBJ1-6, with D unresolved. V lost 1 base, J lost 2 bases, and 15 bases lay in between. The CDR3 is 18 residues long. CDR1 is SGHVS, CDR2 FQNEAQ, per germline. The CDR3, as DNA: TGTGCCAGCAGCTTAGTGGGTCAGACAATAACCTATAATTCACCCCTCCACTTT. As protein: CASSLVGQTITYNSPLHF.

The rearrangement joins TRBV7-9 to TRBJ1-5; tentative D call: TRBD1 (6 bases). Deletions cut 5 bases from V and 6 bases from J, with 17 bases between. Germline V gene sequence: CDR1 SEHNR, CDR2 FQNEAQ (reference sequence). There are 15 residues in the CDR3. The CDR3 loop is CASSRPGVDPQPQHF. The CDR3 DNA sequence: TGTGCCAGCAGCCGACCAGGGGTAGACCCTCAGCCCCAGCATTTT.

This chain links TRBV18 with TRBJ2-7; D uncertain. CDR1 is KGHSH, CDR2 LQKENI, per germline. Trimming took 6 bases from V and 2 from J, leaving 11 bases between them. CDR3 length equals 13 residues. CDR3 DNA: TGTGCCAGCTCGCTGAACAGAGCCTACGAGCAGTACTTC. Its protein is CASSLNRAYEQYF. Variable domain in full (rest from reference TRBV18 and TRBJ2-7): NAGVMQNPRHLVRRRGQEARLRCSPMKGHSHVYWYRQLPEEGLKFMVYLQKENIIDESGMPKERFSAEFPKEGPSILRIQQVVRGDSAAYFCASSLNRAYEQYFGPGTRLTVT.

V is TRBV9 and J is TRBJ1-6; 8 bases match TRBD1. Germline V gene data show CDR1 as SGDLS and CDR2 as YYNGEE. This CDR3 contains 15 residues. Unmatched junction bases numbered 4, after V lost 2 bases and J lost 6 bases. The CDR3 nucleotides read TGTGCCAGCAGCGTCGGACAGGGCGGTAATTCACCCCTCCACTTT. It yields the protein CASSVGQGGNSPLHF.

The CDR3 DNA reads TGTGCCAGCCTGGTCGGACTAGCGGGGGCCAACGTCCTGACTTTC. Translating it yields CASLVGLAGANVLTF. The chain uses TRBV6-5 and TRBJ2-6; TRBD2 agrees at 9 bases. Looked up from germline, CDR1 is MNHEY and CDR2 is SVGAGI. The CDR3 totals 15 residues. V gave up 8 bases and J gave up 4 bases; unmatched junction bases: 6.

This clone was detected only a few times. The CDR3 is CASSPGVTEAFF. The CDR3 DNA reads as TGTGCCAGCAGCCCCGGAGTCACTGAAGCTTTCTTT. The chain employs TRBV7-8 and TRBJ1-1; no firm D call. Per germline, CDR1 SGHVS and CDR2 FQNEAQ. Between the trimmed V and J ends, which lost 5 bases and 4 bases, there was a span of 8 bases. This CDR3 is built from 12 residues.

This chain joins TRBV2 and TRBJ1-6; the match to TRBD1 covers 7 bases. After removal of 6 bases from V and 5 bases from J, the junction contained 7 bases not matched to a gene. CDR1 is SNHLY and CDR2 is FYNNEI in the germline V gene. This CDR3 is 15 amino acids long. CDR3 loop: CASSLQGPDNSPLHF. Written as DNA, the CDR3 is TGTGCCAGCAGCTTACAGGGGCCCGATAATTCACCCCTCCACTTT.

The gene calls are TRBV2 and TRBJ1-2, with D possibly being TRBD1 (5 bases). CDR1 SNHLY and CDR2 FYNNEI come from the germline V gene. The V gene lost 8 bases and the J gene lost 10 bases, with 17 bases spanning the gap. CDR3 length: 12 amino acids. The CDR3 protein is CASYRTGGYYTF. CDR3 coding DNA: TGTGCCAGCTACCGAACGGGGGGATACTACACCTTC.

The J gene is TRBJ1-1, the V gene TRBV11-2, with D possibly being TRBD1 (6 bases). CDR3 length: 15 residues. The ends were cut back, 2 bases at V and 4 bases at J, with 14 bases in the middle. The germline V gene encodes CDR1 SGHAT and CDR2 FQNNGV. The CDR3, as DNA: TGTGCCAGCAGCTTAACACAGGGTCCGAGCACTGAAGCTTTCTTT. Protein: CASSLTQGPSTEAFF.